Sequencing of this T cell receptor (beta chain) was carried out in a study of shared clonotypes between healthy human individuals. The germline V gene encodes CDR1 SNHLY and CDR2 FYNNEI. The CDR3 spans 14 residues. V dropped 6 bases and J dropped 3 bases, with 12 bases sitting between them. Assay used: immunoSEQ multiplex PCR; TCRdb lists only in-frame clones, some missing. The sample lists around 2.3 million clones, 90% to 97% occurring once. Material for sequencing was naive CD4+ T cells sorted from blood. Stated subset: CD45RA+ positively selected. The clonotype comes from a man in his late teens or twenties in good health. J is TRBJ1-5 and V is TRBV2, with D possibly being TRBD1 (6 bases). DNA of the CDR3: TGTGCCAGCAGCCAACAGGGTTACAATCAGCCCCAGCATTTT. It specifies CASSQQGYNQPQHF.